The table lists the clone carrying this T cell receptor (beta chain) with many counts. Germline values: CDR1 MDHEN, CDR2 SYDVKM. The germline V and J ends were trimmed by 6 bases and 0 bases, with 11 bases remaining between them. The CDR3 is made up of 14 amino acids. The sample is drawn from a study of regulatory T cells in long-lasting Graves disease. Time point here: persistent/refractory GD, antithyroid drugs over 5 years with positive TRAb. Preparation of the TCR library used RNA extracted from PBMCs. TCR beta libraries were built with iRepertoire HTBI primers and Arm-PCR of CDR3 regions. Using its own MiXCR run on the multiplex PCR reads, TCRdb lists one record per CDR3 protein. The data contain hundreds of thousands of distinct CDR3 sequences, approximately 23% of them singletons.

The sample consisted of peripheral blood mononuclear cells (PBMCs), taken when the disease was refractory, from a patient treated with antithyroid drugs. The chain recombines TRBV28 with TRBJ2-5; the D gene is possibly TRBD2 (6 bases). The TCR was taken from a female donor with Graves disease. CDR3 nucleotides: TGTGCCAGCAGATCGGAGGGGCACCAAGAGACCCAGTACTTC. Translation gives CASRSEGHQETQYF.